The clone carrying this TCR beta chain was detected only once. Per the study methods: Amplification with reference gene primers provided the estimates of nucleated cell counts. Assay used: immunoSEQ multiplex PCR; TCRdb lists only in-frame clones, some missing. That table supplies the V and J calls and clone size; D and trimming were determined from the DNA. In the table there are around 100,000 clones, 88% of which are singletons. The CDR3 consists of 15 residues. The germline V gene encodes CDR1 KGHDR and CDR2 SFDVKD. V lost 4 bases and J lost 2; bases outside the gene matches: 4. This entry is derived from a study of blood T cell repertoires in COVID-19. Study-level information: Samples of COVID-19 (acute and convalescent) were obtained from the United States, Italy and Spain. PBMCs, B-cell-depleted T cells, or T cells provided the cDNA or gDNA that made up the material.

V usage is TRBV24-1 and J usage is TRBJ2-7; TRBD1 aligns across 10 bases. The receptor was isolated from a woman in her 70s who had recovered from COVID-19. The sequenced sample consisted of peripheral blood. The CDR3 loop is CATSDGQGETYEQYF. The CDR3 nucleotides read TGTGCCACCAGTGACGGACAGGGGGAGACCTACGAGCAGTACTTC.